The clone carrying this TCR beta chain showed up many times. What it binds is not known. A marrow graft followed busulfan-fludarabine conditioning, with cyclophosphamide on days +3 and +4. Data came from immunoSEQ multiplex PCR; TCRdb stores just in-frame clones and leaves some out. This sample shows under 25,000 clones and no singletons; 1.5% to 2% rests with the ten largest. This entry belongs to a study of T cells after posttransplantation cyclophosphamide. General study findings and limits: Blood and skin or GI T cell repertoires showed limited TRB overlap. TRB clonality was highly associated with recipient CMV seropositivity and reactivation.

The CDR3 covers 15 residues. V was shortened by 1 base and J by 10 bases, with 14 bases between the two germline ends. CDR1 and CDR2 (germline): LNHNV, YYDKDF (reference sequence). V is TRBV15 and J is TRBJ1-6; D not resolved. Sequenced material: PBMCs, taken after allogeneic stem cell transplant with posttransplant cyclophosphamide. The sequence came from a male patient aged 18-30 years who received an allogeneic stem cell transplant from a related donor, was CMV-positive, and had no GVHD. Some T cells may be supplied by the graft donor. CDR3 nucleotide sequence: TGTGCCACCAGCAGAGTGCGGGGAAAGGAGTCACCCCTCCACTTT. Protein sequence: CATSRVRGKESPLHF.